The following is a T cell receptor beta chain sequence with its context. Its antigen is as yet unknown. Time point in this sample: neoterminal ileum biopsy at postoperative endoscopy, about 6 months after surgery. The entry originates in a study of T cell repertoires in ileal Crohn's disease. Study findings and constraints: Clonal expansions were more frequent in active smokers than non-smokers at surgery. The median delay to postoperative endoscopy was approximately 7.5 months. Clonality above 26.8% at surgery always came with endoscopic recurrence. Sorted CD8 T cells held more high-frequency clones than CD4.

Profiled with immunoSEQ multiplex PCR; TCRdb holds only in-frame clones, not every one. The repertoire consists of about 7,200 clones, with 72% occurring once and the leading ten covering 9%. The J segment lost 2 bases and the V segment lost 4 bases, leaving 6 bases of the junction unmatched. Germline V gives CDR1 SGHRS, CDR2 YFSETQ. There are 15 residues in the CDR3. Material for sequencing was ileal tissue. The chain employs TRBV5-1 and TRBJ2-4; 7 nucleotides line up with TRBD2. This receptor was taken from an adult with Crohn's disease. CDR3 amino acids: CASSPGLDPKNIQYF. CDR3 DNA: TGCGCCAGCAGCCCCGGACTAGACCCCAAAAACATTCAGTACTTC.